Below, 6 T cell receptor beta chains from the same sample are listed, as sequenced in a study of CD8 T cells in ankylosing spondylitis. TCRdb re-called the 5' RACE reads through MiXCR, storing one row per CDR3 protein. This sample yields 130,000 or so distinct CDR3 sequences, of which around 7% are seen a single time; 12% belongs to the top ten. The sequencing input was blood, either unsorted or a sorted T cell fraction (not recorded which). Every receptor here comes from a male donor with ankylosing spondylitis or in good health (not recorded which).

The sample holds many counts of this clonotype. This chain links TRBV5-1 with TRBJ2-7; the D gene is possibly TRBD1 (5 bases). Germline CDR1 SGHRS, CDR2 YFSETQ. The V gene lost 4 bases and the J gene lost 7 bases, with 15 bases spanning the gap. The CDR3 sequence is 13 residues long. The CDR3: CASSDLTDSEQYF. The CDR3 bases are TGCGCCAGCAGCGACCTAACAGACAGTGAGCAGTACTTC.

This clonotype was counted ten times or more. This sequence joins TRBV7-9 and TRBJ2-1; 12 bases fit TRBD2. The CDR3 totals 16 residues. J gave up 4 bases and V 6 bases, and 7 bases lay outside the gene matches. Germline loops: CDR1 SEHNR, CDR2 FQNEAQ (reference sequence). CDR3 nucleotide sequence: TGTGCCAGCAGTTCCGGACTAGCGGGACGTTACAATGAGCAGTTCTTC. Amino acid sequence: CASSSGLAGRYNEQFF. The entire variable domain, with the rest obtained from reference TRBV7-9 and TRBJ2-1, is as follows: DTGVSQNPRHKITKRGQNVTFRCDPISEHNRLYWYRQTLGQGPEFLTYFQNEAQLEKSRLLSDRFSAERPKGSFSTLEIQRTEQGDSAMYLCASSSGLAGRYNEQFFGPGTRLTVL.

CDR3 residues: CAISGGGGTNTGELFF. CDR3 bases: TGTGCCATCAGTGGCGGAGGCGGAACGAACACCGGGGAGCTGTTTTTT. V is TRBV10-3 and J is TRBJ2-2, with a tentative D call TRBD2 (5 bases). CDR3 size: 16 residues. The V end was cut by 4 bases, the J end by 0 bases, with 12 bases between. CDR1 and CDR2 from the germline V gene are ENHRY and SYGVKD.

Ten or more counts support this clonotype. The gene calls are TRBV7-2 and TRBJ1-1; 9 nucleotides agree with TRBD1. Per the germline V gene, CDR1 is SGHTA and CDR2 is FQGNSA. The CDR3 runs 16 residues. V lost 2 bases to trimming and J lost 2 bases; unmatched junction nucleotides: 6. The DNA for the CDR3 is TGTGCCAGCAGCTTATGGACGGGACAGGGAAACACTGAAGCTTTCTTT. This gives the protein CASSLWTGQGNTEAFF.

This clonotype was seen repeatedly, ten times or more. The V gene is TRBV15, the J gene TRBJ1-1; TRBD1 aligns across 7 bases. Germline CDR1 reads LNHNV; CDR2 reads YYDKDF (reference sequence). The V and J ends lost 5 bases and 3 bases, in that order; junction bases with no gene match: 6. This CDR3 has 14 residues. CDR3 DNA: TGTGCCACCAGCGGACAGGTTGCGGACACTGAAGCTTTCTTT. Translated, it gives CATSGQVADTEAFF.

This clonotype was counted ten times or more. The chain recombines TRBV5-1 with TRBJ2-3, with D possibly being TRBD1 (6 bases). Germline CDR1 is SGHRS and CDR2 is YFSETQ. V shed 4 bases and J shed 3 bases, with 9 bases lying between them. The CDR3 length is 13 residues. The CDR3 region has the DNA TGCGCCAGCAGCCCCGACAGGACAGATACGCAGTATTTT. It encodes CASSPDRTDTQYF.